The 14 T cell receptor beta chains below all came from one sample that was sequenced in a study of Ad26.COV2.S vaccination and SARS-CoV-2 variants. TCRdb's copy holds only in-frame clones and misses some; the assay was immunoSEQ multiplex PCR. Of around 300,000 clones in the sample, under 90% were seen once. Sample treatment: some 19 received Ad26.COV2.S at low or high dose, single or two shots; roughly five received placebo; per-sample allocation not given. Sampling took place 63 days after the first vaccine or placebo injection. The sample here was peripheral blood, taken in a trial of Ad26.COV2.S vaccine versus placebo. These receptors all come from a person aged 18-65 years who received the Ad26.COV2.S COVID-19 vaccine or a placebo.

The chain is built from TRBV5-1 and TRBJ1-1, with D unresolved. The germline V gene encodes CDR1 SGHRS and CDR2 YFSETQ. V was clipped by 1 base and J by 1 base, with 8 bases between them. This CDR3 is built from 14 residues. The CDR3 nucleotides read TGCGCCAGCAGCTTGAACATACCGAACACTGAAGCTTTCTTT. Encoded protein: CASSLNIPNTEAFF.

This sequence joins TRBV19 and TRBJ1-1, with D unclear. Germline-derived CDR1 and CDR2 are LNHDA and SQIVND (reference sequence). The CDR3 runs 14 residues. V lost 2 bases and J lost 11, with 18 bases in between. The CDR3 loop is CASSITRGLARAFF. CDR3 in DNA: TGTGCCAGTAGTATAACCCGCGGGCTGGCGAGGGCTTTCTTT.

This clone was detected a few times. This sequence joins TRBV4-2 and TRBJ1-6; D gene unclear. Germline loops: CDR1 LGHNA, CDR2 YNFKEQ. V was trimmed by 7 bases and J by 0 bases, leaving 13 bases between them. CDR3 length: 16 amino acids. The CDR3 bases are TGTGCCAGCACGACCTCGGCCAGCTCCTATAATTCACCCCTCCACTTT. Translating it yields CASTTSASSYNSPLHF.

The J gene is TRBJ2-5, the V gene TRBV27; tentatively, D is TRBD2 (5 bases). Trimming cost V 5 bases and J 4 bases, with 17 bases left between them. Germline V gives CDR1 MNHEY, CDR2 SMNVEV (reference sequence). The CDR3 extends over 15 amino acids. CDR3 in DNA: TGTGCCAGCAGTCCAATTGGTGGGAGTACAGAGACCCAGTACTTC. This gives the protein CASSPIGGSTETQYF.

The V call is TRBV7-2, the J call TRBJ2-4; perhaps D is TRBD1 or TRBD2 (5 bases each). The CDR3 has 13 residues. CDR1 is SGHTA, CDR2 FQGNSA, per germline. The V end was cut by 3 bases, the J end by 11 bases, with 14 bases between. For the CDR3, the DNA is TGTGCCAGCAGCTTGCGGGTGGGGCTCCTTCAGTACTTC. It encodes CASSLRVGLLQYF.

This chain joins TRBV27 and TRBJ1-3, with D uncertain. CDR3 length: 15 amino acids. V lost 0 bases and J lost 1, with 7 bases in between. Germline CDR1 reads MNHEY; CDR2 reads SMNVEV (reference sequence). CDR3 residues: CASSLSRGSGNTIYF. The CDR3 DNA is TGTGCCAGCAGTTTATCGCGAGGGTCTGGAAACACCATATATTTT.

The chain joins TRBV6-2 or TRBV6-3 to TRBJ2-7; D perhaps matches TRBD2 (7 bases). V lost 4 bases, J lost 7 bases, and 20 bases lay in between. CDR1 is MNHEY and CDR2 is SVGEGT in the germline V gene. There are 15 residues in the CDR3. The CDR3 sequence is CASSWYEGGPREQYF. CDR3 nucleotide sequence: TGTGCCAGCAGTTGGTACGAGGGGGGGCCTAGAGAGCAGTACTTC.

The chain couples TRBV10-1 to TRBJ1-2; D is unresolved. The CDR3 spans 15 residues. The V end lost 4 bases, the J end lost 7 bases, and 19 bases lay between the germline ends. Germline V CDR1 and CDR2: WNHNN, SYGVQD (reference sequence). CDR3 sequence (DNA): TGCGCCAGCAGTGTCCATTTGGGCCTAACTTGTGGCTACACCTTC. The encoded protein is CASSVHLGLTCGYTF.

V is TRBV9 and J is TRBJ1-2; D is undetermined. The V and J ends lost 3 bases and 5 bases respectively, with 17 bases between them. This CDR3 is 15 amino acids long. From germline, CDR1 is SGDLS and CDR2 YYNGEE. CDR3 nucleotide sequence: TGTGCCAGCAGCGCGGACCAGGACGGAATTTATGGCTACACCTTC. It specifies CASSADQDGIYGYTF.

The chain uses TRBV18 and TRBJ2-1, with D perhaps matching TRBD1 (5 bases). V was pared by 0 bases and J by 7 bases, with 16 bases between. CDR1 is KGHSH, CDR2 LQKENI, per germline. CDR3 size: 16 residues. The CDR3: CASSPPQGAYGNEQFF. The CDR3 DNA sequence: TGTGCCAGCTCACCACCTCAGGGTGCTTATGGGAATGAGCAGTTCTTC. Drawing the rest from reference TRBV18 and TRBJ2-1, the complete variable domain is NAGVMQNPRHLVRRRGQEARLRCSPMKGHSHVYWYRQLPEEGLKFMVYLQKENIIDESGMPKERFSAEFPKEGPSILRIQQVVRGDSAAYFCASSPPQGAYGNEQFFGPGTRLTVL.

The V and J genes are TRBV27 and TRBJ2-3, with TRBD1 matching 7 bases. V lost 5 bases, J lost 14 bases, and 16 bases stayed unmatched. The CDR3 extends over 14 amino acids. Germline V gene lookup returns CDR1 MNHEY and CDR2 SMNVEV (reference sequence). The CDR3 nucleotides are TGTGCCAGCAGTGAATTCACAGGGGCGAAAGGGTGGTATTTT. This gives the protein CASSEFTGAKGWYF.

Comment on this clone: The same CDR3 arises from other DNA sequences in this sample as well. The chain has TRBV7-2 and TRBJ2-5, with D uncertain. CDR3 length equals 12 residues. Germline CDR1 is SGHTA and CDR2 is FQGNSA. The V and J ends lost 5 bases and 0 bases respectively, with 4 bases between them. CDR3 residues: CASSPYQETQYF. The CDR3 bases are TGTGCCAGCAGCCCGTACCAAGAGACCCAGTACTTC.

The chain combines TRBV7-2 with TRBJ2-7; D is uncertain. Germline V gene sequence: CDR1 SGHTA, CDR2 FQGNSA. The CDR3 loop spans 14 amino acids. The ends were cut back, 4 bases at V and 3 bases at J, with 13 bases in the middle. CDR3 bases: TGTGCCAGCAGCTCCTACCTCGTGGGCTACGAGCAGTACTTC. This codes for CASSSYLVGYEQYF.

The J gene is TRBJ1-2, the V gene TRBV5-1, with unresolved D. This CDR3 spans 12 amino acids. Germline V gene lookup returns CDR1 SGHRS and CDR2 YFSETQ. Trimming took off 2 bases at V and 3 bases at J, with 5 bases between the two ends. The chain's CDR3 is CASSLMDYGYTF. The CDR3 nucleotides read TGCGCCAGCAGCTTAATGGACTATGGCTACACCTTC.